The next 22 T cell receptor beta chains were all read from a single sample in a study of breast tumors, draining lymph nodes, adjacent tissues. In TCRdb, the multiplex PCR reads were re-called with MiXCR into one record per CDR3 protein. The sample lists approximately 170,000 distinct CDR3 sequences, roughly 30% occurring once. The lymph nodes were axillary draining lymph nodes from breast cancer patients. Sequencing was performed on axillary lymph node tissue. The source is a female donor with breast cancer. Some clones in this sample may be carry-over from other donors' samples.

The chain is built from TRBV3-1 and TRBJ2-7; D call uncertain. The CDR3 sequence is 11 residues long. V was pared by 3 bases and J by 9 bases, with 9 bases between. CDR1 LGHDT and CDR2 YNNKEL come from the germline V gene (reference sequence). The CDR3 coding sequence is TGTGCCAGCAGCCAGAGTCAGTGGCAGTACTTC. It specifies CASSQSQWQYF.

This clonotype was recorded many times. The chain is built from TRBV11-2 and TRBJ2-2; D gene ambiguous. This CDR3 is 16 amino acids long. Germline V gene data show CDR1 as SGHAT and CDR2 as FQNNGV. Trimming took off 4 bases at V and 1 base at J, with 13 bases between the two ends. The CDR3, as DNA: TGTGCCAGCAGCTATCCGGCGGCAATGAACACCGGGGAGCTGTTTTTT. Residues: CASSYPAAMNTGELFF. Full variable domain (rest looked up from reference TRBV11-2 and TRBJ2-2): EAGVAQSPRYKIIEKRQSVAFWCNPISGHATLYWYQQILGQGPKLLIQFQNNGVVDDSQLPKDRFSAERLKGVDSTLKIQPAKLEDSAVYLCASSYPAAMNTGELFFGEGSRLTVL.

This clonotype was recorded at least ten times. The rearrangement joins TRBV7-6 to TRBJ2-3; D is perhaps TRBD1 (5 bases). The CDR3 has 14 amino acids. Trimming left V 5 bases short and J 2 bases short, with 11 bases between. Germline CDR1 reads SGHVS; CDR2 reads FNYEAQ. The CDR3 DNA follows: TGTGCCAGCAGCCAAGTAGGGGTCACAGATACGCAGTATTTT. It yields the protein CASSQVGVTDTQYF.

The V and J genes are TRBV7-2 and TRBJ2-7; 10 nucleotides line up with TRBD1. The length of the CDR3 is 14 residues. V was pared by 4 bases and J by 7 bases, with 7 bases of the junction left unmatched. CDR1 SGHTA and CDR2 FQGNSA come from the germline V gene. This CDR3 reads CASSSRDRGREQYF. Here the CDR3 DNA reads TGTGCCAGCAGCTCACGGGACAGGGGTCGTGAGCAGTACTTC.

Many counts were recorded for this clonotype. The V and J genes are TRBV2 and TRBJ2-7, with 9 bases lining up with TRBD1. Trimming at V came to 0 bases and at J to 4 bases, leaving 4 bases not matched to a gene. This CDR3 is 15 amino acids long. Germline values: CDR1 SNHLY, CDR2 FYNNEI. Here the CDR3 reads CASSEADRGHYEQYF. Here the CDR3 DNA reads TGTGCCAGCAGTGAAGCGGACAGGGGTCATTACGAGCAGTACTTC.

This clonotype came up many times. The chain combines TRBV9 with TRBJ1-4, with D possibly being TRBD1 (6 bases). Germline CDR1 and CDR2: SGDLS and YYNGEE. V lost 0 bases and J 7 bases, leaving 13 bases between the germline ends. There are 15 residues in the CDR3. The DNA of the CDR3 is TGTGCCAGCAGCGTAGAGGGGGAGTGGAGTGAAAAACTGTTTTTT. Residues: CASSVEGEWSEKLFF. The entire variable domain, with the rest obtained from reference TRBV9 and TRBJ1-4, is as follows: DSGVTQTPKHLITATGQRVTLRCSPRSGDLSVYWYQQSLDQGLQFLIQYYNGEERAKGNILERFSAQQFPDLHSELNLSSLELGDSALYFCASSVEGEWSEKLFFGSGTQLSVL.

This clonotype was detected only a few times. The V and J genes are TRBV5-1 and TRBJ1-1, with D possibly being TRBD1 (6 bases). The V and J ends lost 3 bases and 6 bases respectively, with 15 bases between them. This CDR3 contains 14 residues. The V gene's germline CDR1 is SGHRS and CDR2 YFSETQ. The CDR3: CASSWGGQQPEAFF. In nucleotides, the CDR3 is TGCGCCAGCAGCTGGGGGGGCCAGCAACCTGAAGCTTTCTTT.

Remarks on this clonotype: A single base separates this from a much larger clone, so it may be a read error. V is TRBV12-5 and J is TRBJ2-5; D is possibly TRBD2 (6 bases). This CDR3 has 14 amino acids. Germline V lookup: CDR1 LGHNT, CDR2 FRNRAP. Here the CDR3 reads CASSFSQSGETQYF. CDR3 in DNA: TGTGCCAGCAGTTTCAGTCAAAGCGGGGAGACCCAGTACTTC.

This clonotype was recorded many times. DNA of the CDR3: TGTGCCAGCAGTTCGGACAGCTCTGGAAACACCATATATTTT. Its protein product is CASSSDSSGNTIYF. The chain recombines TRBV13 with TRBJ1-3, with D possibly being TRBD1 (6 bases). Germline CDR1 PRHDT, CDR2 FYEKMQ (reference sequence). This CDR3 is built from 14 residues. Trimming removed 6 bases from V and 0 bases from J, with 9 bases in between.

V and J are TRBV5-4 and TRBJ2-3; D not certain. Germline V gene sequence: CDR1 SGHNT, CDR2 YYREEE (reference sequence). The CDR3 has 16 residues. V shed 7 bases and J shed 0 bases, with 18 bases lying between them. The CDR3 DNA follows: TGTGCCAGCGGCGTTAGTGGGGTGCTCAGCACAGATACGCAGTATTTT. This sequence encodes CASGVSGVLSTDTQYF.

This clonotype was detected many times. CDR3 region: CAISEWGGYTF. The CDR3 DNA follows: TGTGCCATCAGTGAGTGGGGTGGCTACACCTTC. The J gene is TRBJ1-2, the V gene TRBV10-3; D is unclear. In germline, CDR1 is ENHRY, CDR2 SYGVKD. This CDR3 region has 11 residues. Between the trimmed V and J ends, which lost 1 base and 7 bases, there was a span of 4 bases.

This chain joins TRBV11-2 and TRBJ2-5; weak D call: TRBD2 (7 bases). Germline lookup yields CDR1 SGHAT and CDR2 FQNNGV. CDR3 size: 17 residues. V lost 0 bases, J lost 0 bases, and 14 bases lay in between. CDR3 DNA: TGTGCCAGCAGCTTAGAGGGGGGGGCCCGTGACCAAGAGACCCAGTACTTC. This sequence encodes CASSLEGGARDQETQYF.

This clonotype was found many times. The CDR3 bases are TGTGCCAGCAGTGTGGGAGGGGCAAAGACCCAGTACTTC. It codes for CASSVGGAKTQYF. The V and J genes are TRBV6-1 and TRBJ2-5; TRBD2 matches 7 bases. CDR1 is MNHNS, CDR2 SASEGT, per germline. The CDR3 length is 13 residues. After removal of 4 bases from V and 6 bases from J, the junction contained 5 bases not matched to a gene.

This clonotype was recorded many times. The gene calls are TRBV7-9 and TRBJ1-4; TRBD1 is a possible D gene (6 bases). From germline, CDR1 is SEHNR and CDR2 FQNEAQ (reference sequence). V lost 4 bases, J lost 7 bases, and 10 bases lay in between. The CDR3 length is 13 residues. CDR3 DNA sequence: TGTGCCAGCAGCTCAGGGGCTGTTGAAAAACTGTTTTTT. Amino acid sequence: CASSSGAVEKLFF.

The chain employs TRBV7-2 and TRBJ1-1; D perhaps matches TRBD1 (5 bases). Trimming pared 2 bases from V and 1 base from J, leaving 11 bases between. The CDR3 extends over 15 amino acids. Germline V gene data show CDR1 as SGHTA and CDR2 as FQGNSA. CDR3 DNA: TGTGCCAGCAGCTTACCTCCCAGGGCGAACACTGAAGCTTTCTTT. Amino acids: CASSLPPRANTEAFF.

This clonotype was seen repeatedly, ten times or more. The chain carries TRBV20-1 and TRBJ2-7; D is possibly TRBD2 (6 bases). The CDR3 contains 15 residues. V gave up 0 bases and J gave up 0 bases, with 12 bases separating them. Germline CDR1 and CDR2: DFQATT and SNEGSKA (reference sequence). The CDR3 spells CSARDLAGSSYEQYF. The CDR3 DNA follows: TGCAGTGCTAGAGATCTCGCCGGGAGCTCCTACGAGCAGTACTTC.

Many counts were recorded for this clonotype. The CDR3, as DNA: TGTGCCAGTAGGGGAGAAGGTTTTCATGGCTACACCTTC. It is translated as CASRGEGFHGYTF. The chain carries TRBV6-4 and TRBJ1-2; maybe TRBD1 (5 bases). CDR1 is MRHNA and CDR2 is SNTAGT in the germline V gene. Deletions cut 9 bases from V and 6 bases from J, with 17 bases between. The CDR3 has 13 amino acids.

The CDR3 DNA reads as TGTGCCAGCAGTGATAGGGGACAGGGTTACCAGTCCTATGGCTACACCTTC. Amino acids: CASSDRGQGYQSYGYTF. This chain connects TRBV6-1 to TRBJ1-2; TRBD1 agrees at 9 bases. The V gene end was trimmed by 3 bases and the J gene end by 4 bases; junction bases not matched to a gene: 12. The CDR3 runs 17 residues. Per the germline V gene, CDR1 is MNHNS and CDR2 is SASEGT.

The CDR3 DNA reads as TGTGCCAGCAGGGGCCCCGAGACCCATTCGGGAGGGACCCAGTACTTC. Residues: CASRGPETHSGGTQYF. This chain connects TRBV6-5 to TRBJ2-5, with TRBD2 identical over 7 bases. This CDR3 has 16 residues. V lost 6 bases and J lost 7; bases outside the gene matches: 17. The germline CDR1 and CDR2 sequences are MNHEY and SVGAGI.

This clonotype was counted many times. The CDR3 DNA sequence: TGTGCCACCAGCAGAGAAGTTGTACAACCGAATGAAAAACTGTTTTTT. It translates to CATSREVVQPNEKLFF. The genes are TRBV15 and TRBJ1-4; D remains unclear. The CDR3 consists of 16 residues. V was pared by 0 bases and J by 5 bases, with 13 bases between. Germline CDR1 is LNHNV and CDR2 is YYDKDF (reference sequence).

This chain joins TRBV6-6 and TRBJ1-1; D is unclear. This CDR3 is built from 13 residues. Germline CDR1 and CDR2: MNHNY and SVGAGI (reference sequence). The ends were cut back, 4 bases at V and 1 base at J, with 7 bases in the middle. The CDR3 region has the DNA TGTGCCAGCAGTTTGTGGAGGAACACTGAAGCTTTCTTT. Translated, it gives CASSLWRNTEAFF.

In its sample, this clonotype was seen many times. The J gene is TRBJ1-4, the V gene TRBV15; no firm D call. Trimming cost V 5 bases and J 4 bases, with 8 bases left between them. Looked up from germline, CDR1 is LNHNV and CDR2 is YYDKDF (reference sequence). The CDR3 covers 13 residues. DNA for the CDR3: TGTGCCACCAGCGGAGGTTTTAATGAAAAACTGTTTTTT. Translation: CATSGGFNEKLFF.